This passage covers 18 T cell receptor beta chains from one sample sequenced in a study of blood T cells in healthy people across ages. A second PCR of 7 to 11 cycles used a sample-barcoded 5' primer and a J-beta primer mix. Each CDR3 protein gets one entry after TCRdb re-called the 5' RACE reads with MiXCR. The sample shows 700,000 to 850,000 distinct CDR3 sequences, less than 70% of them seen only once. The sequencing input was blood. The receptor source for this set is a man aged 80 or over in good health.

V usage is TRBV20-1 and J usage is TRBJ2-4, with 9 bases aligning to TRBD1. Trimming took 5 bases from V and 13 from J; bases not matched to a gene: 12. The CDR3 runs 13 residues. From germline, CDR1 is DFQATT and CDR2 SNEGSKA (reference sequence). CDR3: CSAPRTGEGEQYF. The CDR3 DNA reads as TGCAGTGCTCCCCGGACAGGGGAAGGGGAGCAGTACTTC.

The chain joins TRBV7-2 to TRBJ1-4, with 7 bases aligning to TRBD1. Germline CDR1 SGHTA, CDR2 FQGNSA. V shed 4 bases and J 7 bases; nucleotides not matched to a gene: 9. This CDR3 region has 15 residues. CDR3 sequence (DNA): TGTGCCAGCAGCTCCCGACAGGGTCTCAGTGAAAAACTGTTTTTT. Translated, it gives CASSSRQGLSEKLFF. Based on the CDR3 plus reference TRBV7-2 and TRBJ1-4, the full variable domain is GAGVSQSPSNKVTEKGKDVELRCDPISGHTALYWYRQSLGQGLEFLIYFQGNSAPDKSGLPSDRFSAERTGGSVSTLTIQRTQQEDSAVYLCASSSRQGLSEKLFFGSGTQLSVL.

V and J are TRBV5-4 and TRBJ2-7, with 10 bases lining up with TRBD2. The V gene's germline CDR1 is SGHNT and CDR2 YYREEE (reference sequence). Trimming removed 3 bases from V and 2 bases from J; junction bases left unmatched: 8. CDR3 length: 16 amino acids. CDR3 in DNA: TGTGCCAGCAGCTCACCCCTAGCGGGGGCTACCTACGAGCAGTACTTC. Translated: CASSSPLAGATYEQYF.

This chain uses TRBV20-1 with TRBJ2-4; possibly TRBD1 for D (6 bases). The end of the DNA is better explained by TRBJ2-7, so the J call may be wrong. The CDR3 loop spans 15 amino acids. The germline V gene encodes CDR1 DFQATT and CDR2 SNEGSKA (reference sequence). CDR3 nucleotides: TGCAGTGCTAGAGCCCCTGGACAGTATCTTCGCGAGCAGTACTTC. Protein product: CSARAPGQYLREQYF.

Of note for this clonotype: The junction departs from germline at one end; a sequencing error may be responsible. The chain combines TRBV7-7 with TRBJ2-4; tentative D call: TRBD1 (5 bases). The end of the DNA fits TRBJ2-7 better, so the J call may be wrong. The germline gives CDR1 SSHAT, CDR2 FNYEAQ (reference sequence). The CDR3 has 14 residues. The CDR3 is CASSLKRGDSEQYF. The CDR3 DNA sequence: TGTGCTAGCAGCTTAAAACGCGGCGACAGCGAGCAGTACTTC.

This clonotype was counted a few times. The J gene is TRBJ2-1, the V gene TRBV5-1; 9 nucleotides align to TRBD1. The V segment lost 4 bases and the J segment 6 bases; nucleotides outside the gene matches: 8. Germline assignment: CDR1 SGHRS and CDR2 YFSETQ. This CDR3 comprises 15 residues. The CDR3 loop is CASSALGTGSNEQFF. CDR3 DNA: TGCGCCAGCAGCGCGTTAGGGACAGGGAGCAATGAGCAGTTCTTC.

The chain recombines TRBV9 with TRBJ1-1; D is unresolved. The CDR3 extends over 11 amino acids. The V end was cut by 6 bases, the J end by 4 bases, with 7 bases between. The germline V gene encodes CDR1 SGDLS and CDR2 YYNGEE. The CDR3 region is CASNGLTEAFF. The CDR3, as DNA: TGTGCCAGCAATGGGCTCACTGAAGCTTTCTTT.

This chain connects TRBV15 to TRBJ2-1; TRBD2 matches 7 bases. The CDR3 length is 14 residues. V was pared by 1 base and J by 8 bases, with 5 bases of the junction left unmatched. Germline V lookup: CDR1 LNHNV, CDR2 YYDKDF (reference sequence). Here the CDR3 reads CATSRGGGQYEQFF. CDR3 in DNA: TGTGCCACCAGCAGAGGGGGAGGGCAGTATGAGCAGTTCTTC. Filled out from reference TRBV15 and TRBJ2-1, the complete variable domain reads DAMVIQNPRYQVTQFGKPVTLSCSQTLNHNVMYWYQQKSSQAPKLLFHYYDKDFNNEADTPDNFQSRRPNTSFCFLDIRSPGLGDTAMYLCATSRGGGQYEQFFGPGTRLTVL.

The chain carries TRBV4-1 and TRBJ2-7; 7 bases agree with TRBD2. CDR3 size: 14 residues. The J segment lost 3 bases and the V segment lost 4 bases, leaving 6 bases of the junction unmatched. CDR1 and CDR2 (germline): MGHRA, YSYEKL. In DNA, the CDR3 is TGCGCCAGCAGCCTAAGGGAGGGGAGCTACGAGCAGTACTTC. Translation: CASSLREGSYEQYF.

The chain couples TRBV7-6 to TRBJ2-1, with 9 bases that match TRBD2. After removal of 3 bases from V and 7 bases from J, the junction contained 10 bases not matched to a gene. The V gene's germline CDR1 is SGHVS and CDR2 FNYEAQ. This CDR3 comprises 16 residues. The chain's CDR3 is CASSLDIGGRANEQFF. CDR3 nucleotides: TGTGCCAGCAGCTTGGATATTGGCGGGAGGGCGAATGAGCAGTTCTTC.

This clonotype was counted only a few times. V and J are TRBV30 and TRBJ1-1, with unresolved D. Germline assignment: CDR1 GTSNPN and CDR2 SVGIG (reference sequence). This CDR3 is built from 13 residues. V lost 4 bases, J lost 1 base, and 10 bases lay in between. The CDR3 region is CAWTQSGNTEAFF. CDR3 bases: TGTGCCTGGACCCAGAGTGGGAACACTGAAGCTTTCTTT.

Remarks on this clonotype: A much larger clone differs from this one at a single base, so this may be a read error. The rearrangement joins TRBV6-1 to TRBJ2-7; TRBD1 aligns across 9 bases. The CDR3 is 15 amino acids. CDR1 and CDR2 (germline): MNHNS, SASEGT. The CDR3 nucleotides read TGTGCCAGCAGACGGGACAGGGACGAAAGGCACGAGCGGTACTTC. Its protein is CASRRDRDERHERYF.

This clonotype was counted a few times. The genes are TRBV25-1 and TRBJ1-2; weak D call: TRBD1 (6 bases). Trimming shortened V by 1 base and J by 4 bases, and 19 bases separated the two germline ends. This CDR3 comprises 17 residues. Germline-derived CDR1 and CDR2 are MGHDK and SYGVNS. CDR3 bases: TGTGCCAGCAGTGAATTAGGTTCAAGGGACACCGTCTATGGCTACACCTTC. Translation gives CASSELGSRDTVYGYTF.

In its sample, this clonotype was seen a few times. The V gene is TRBV20-1, the J gene TRBJ2-3; 8 bases agree with TRBD2. Looked up from germline, CDR1 is DFQATT and CDR2 is SNEGSKA (reference sequence). With V trimmed by 6 bases and J by 0 bases, 5 bases remained unmatched. This CDR3 region has 14 residues. The CDR3 sequence is CSATSGTSTDTQYF. CDR3 nucleotide sequence: TGCAGTGCAACTAGCGGAACTAGCACAGATACGCAGTATTTT.

Concerning this clonotype: Mismatch with germline at one junction end may stem from a read error. CDR3: CAASDLDYEQYF. DNA for the CDR3: TGTGCCGCCAGTGATTTAGACTACGAGCAGTACTTC. The rearrangement uses TRBV24-1 and TRBJ2-7; no clear D. Per germline, CDR1 KGHDR and CDR2 SFDVKD. This CDR3 has 12 residues.

This sequence joins TRBV20-1 and TRBJ2-5; the match to TRBD2 covers 10 bases. V trimming: 0 bases; J trimming: 11 bases; junction bases outside the gene matches: 12. CDR3 size: 15 residues. The germline gives CDR1 DFQATT, CDR2 SNEGSKA (reference sequence). CDR3 DNA: TGCAGTGCTAGAGATCTAGCGGGAGCGGGCAATGAGCAGTACTTC. Amino acid sequence: CSARDLAGAGNEQYF.

The chain has TRBV9 and TRBJ2-1; D is unclear. The CDR3 sequence is 13 residues long. Trimming shortened V by 1 base and J by 5 bases, and 7 bases separated the two germline ends. From germline, CDR1 is SGDLS and CDR2 YYNGEE. The CDR3 bases are TGTGCCAGCAGCGTATTGGTGCACAATGAGCAGTTCTTC. It translates to CASSVLVHNEQFF.

The rearrangement joins TRBV21-1 to TRBJ2-7; the D call TRBD2 from the table was never checked on the DNA. TRBV21-1 is an annotated pseudogene. This CDR3 comprises 16 residues. The CDR3 sequence: CASTLKGTSGVYEQYF. The CDR3 nucleotides are TGTGCCAGCACCTTAAAGGGGACTAGCGGGGTTTACGAGCAGTACTTC.